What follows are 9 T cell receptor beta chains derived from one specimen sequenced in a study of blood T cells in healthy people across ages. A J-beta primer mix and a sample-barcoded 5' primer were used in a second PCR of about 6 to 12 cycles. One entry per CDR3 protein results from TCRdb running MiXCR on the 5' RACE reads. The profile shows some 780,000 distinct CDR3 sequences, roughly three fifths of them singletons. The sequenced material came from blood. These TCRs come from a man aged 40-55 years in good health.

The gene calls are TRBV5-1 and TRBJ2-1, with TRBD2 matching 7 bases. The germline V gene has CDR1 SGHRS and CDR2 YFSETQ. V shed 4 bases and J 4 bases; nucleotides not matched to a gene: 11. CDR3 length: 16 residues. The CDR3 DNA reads TGCGCCAGCAGCCCCGCCGGGCTAGCGGATTACAATGAGCAGTTCTTC. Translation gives CASSPAGLADYNEQFF.

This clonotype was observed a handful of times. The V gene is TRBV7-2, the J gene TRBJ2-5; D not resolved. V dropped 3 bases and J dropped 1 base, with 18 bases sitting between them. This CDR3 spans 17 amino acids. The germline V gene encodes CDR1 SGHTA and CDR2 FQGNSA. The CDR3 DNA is TGTGCCAGCAGCTTCCCCAAATGGGGTGCCTCCCAAGAGACCCAGTACTTC. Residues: CASSFPKWGASQETQYF.

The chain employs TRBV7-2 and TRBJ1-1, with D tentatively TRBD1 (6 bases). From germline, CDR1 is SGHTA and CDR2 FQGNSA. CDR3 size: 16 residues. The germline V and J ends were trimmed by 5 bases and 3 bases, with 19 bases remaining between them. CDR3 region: CASSPQQGGEDTEAFF. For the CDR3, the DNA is TGTGCCAGCAGCCCCCAACAGGGTGGGGAGGACACTGAAGCTTTCTTT.

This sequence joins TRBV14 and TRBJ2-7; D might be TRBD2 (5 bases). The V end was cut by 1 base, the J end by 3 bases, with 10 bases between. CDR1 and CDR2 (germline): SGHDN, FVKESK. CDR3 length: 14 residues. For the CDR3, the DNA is TGTGCCAGCAGCCAAGGCCCGGGGTTCTACGAGCAGTACTTC. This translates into CASSQGPGFYEQYF.

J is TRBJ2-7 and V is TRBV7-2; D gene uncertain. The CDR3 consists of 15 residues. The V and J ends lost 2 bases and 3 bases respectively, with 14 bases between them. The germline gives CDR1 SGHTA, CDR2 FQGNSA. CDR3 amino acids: CASSLPVGMGYEQYF. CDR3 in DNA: TGTGCCAGCAGCTTACCTGTAGGGATGGGCTACGAGCAGTACTTC.

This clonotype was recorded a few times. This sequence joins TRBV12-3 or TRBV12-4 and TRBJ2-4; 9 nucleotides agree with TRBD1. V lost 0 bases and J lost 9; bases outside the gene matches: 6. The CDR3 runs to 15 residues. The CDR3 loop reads CASSLAGQGIGIQYF. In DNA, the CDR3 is TGTGCCAGCAGTTTAGCGGGACAGGGAATCGGCATTCAGTACTTC.

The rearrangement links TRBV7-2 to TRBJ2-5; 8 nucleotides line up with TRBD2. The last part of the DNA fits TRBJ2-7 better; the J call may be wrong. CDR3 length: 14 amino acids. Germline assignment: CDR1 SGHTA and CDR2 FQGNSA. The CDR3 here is CASSFQAGGYEQYF. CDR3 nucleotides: TGTGCCAGCAGCTTTCAGGCGGGGGGCTACGAGCAGTACTTC.

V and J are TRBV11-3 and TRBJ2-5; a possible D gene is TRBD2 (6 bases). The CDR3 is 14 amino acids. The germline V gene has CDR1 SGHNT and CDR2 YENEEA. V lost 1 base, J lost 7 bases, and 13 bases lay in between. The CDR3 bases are TGTGCCAGCAGCTTAGGAACTAGCTCTGGGACCCAGTACTTC. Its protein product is CASSLGTSSGTQYF.

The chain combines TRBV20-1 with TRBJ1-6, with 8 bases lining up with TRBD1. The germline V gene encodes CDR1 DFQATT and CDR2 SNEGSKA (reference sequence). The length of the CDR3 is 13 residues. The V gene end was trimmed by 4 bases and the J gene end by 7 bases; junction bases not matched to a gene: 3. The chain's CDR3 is CSATQGVNSPLHF. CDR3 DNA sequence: TGCAGTGCTACACAGGGGGTCAATTCACCCCTCCACTTT.